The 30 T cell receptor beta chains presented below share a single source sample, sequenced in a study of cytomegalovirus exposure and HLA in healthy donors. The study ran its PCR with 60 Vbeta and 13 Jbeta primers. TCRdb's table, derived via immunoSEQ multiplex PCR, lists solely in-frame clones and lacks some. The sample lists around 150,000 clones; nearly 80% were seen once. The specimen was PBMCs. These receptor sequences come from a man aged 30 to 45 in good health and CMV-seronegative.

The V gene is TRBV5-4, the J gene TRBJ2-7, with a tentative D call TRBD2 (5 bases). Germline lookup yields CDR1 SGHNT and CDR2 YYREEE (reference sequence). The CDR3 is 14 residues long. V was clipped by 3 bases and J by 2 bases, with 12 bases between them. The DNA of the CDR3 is TGTGCCAGCAGCTCTCGGACTTCAGCCTACGAGCAGTACTTC. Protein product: CASSSRTSAYEQYF. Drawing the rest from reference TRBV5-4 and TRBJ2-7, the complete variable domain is ETGVTQSPTHLIKTRGQQVTLRCSSQSGHNTVSWYQQALGQGPQFIFQYYREEENGRGNFPPRFSGLQFPNYSSELNVNALELDDSALYLCASSSRTSAYEQYFGPGTRLTVT.

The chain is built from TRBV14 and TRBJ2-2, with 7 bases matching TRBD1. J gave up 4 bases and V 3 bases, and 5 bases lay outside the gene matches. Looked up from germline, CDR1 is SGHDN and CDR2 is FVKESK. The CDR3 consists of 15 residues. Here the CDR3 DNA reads TGTGCCAGCAGCCAGCCCGGGACAGCCACCGGGGAGCTGTTTTTT. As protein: CASSQPGTATGELFF.

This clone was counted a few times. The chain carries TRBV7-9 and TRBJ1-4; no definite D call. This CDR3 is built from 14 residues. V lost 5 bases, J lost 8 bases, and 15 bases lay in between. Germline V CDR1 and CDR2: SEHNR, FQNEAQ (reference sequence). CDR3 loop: CASSRLWGEEKLFF. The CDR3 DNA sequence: TGTGCCAGCAGCCGTCTATGGGGAGAGGAAAAACTGTTTTTT.

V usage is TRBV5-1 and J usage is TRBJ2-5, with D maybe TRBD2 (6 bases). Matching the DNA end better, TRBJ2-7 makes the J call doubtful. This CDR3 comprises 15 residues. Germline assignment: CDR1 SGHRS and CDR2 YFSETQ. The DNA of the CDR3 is TGCGCCAGCAGCTTCCGACCGGGAGCGGGCTACGAGCAGTACTTC. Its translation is CASSFRPGAGYEQYF.

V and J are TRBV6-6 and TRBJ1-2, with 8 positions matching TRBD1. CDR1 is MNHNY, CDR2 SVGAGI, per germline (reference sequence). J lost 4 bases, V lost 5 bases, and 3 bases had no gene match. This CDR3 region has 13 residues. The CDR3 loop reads CASSPDRAYGYTF. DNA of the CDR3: TGTGCCAGCAGTCCGGACAGGGCCTATGGCTACACCTTC.

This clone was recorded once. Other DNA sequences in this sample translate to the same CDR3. This chain's CDR3 is CASSLDSNYGYTF. DNA for the CDR3: TGTGCCAGCAGCTTAGACAGCAACTATGGCTACACCTTC. The chain combines TRBV7-9 with TRBJ1-2; no definite D call. The germline V gene has CDR1 SEHNR and CDR2 FQNEAQ (reference sequence). This CDR3 comprises 13 residues. The V end lost 1 base, the J end lost 2 bases, and 5 bases lay between the germline ends.

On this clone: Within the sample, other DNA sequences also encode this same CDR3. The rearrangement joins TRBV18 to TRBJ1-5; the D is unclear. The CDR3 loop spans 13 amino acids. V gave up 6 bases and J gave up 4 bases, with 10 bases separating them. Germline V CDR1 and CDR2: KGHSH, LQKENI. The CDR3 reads CASSPGENQPQHF. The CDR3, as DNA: TGTGCCAGCTCCCCAGGAGAGAATCAGCCCCAGCATTTT.

The CDR3 sequence: CASGVAGPTDTQYF. The CDR3 region has the DNA TGTGCTAGTGGTGTAGCGGGTCCCACAGATACGCAGTATTTT. The V and J genes are TRBV12-5 and TRBJ2-3; 7 positions match TRBD2. Germline V gene lookup returns CDR1 LGHNT and CDR2 FRNRAP. The ends lost 5 bases at V and 2 bases at J; junction bases unmatched: 4. CDR3 length equals 14 residues.

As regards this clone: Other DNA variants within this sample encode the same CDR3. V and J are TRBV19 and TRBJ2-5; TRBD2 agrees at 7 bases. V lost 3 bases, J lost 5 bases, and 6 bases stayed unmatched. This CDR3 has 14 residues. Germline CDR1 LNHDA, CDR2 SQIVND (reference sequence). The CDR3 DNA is TGTGCCAGTAGTATTGCAGGCGGGAGCGAGACCCAGTACTTC. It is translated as CASSIAGGSETQYF.

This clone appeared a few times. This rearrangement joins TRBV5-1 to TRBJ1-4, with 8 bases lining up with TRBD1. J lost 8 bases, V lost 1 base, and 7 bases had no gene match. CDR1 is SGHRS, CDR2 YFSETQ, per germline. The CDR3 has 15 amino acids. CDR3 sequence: CASSLMGQALEKLFF. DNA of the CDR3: TGCGCCAGCAGCTTGATGGGACAGGCCTTGGAAAAACTGTTTTTT.

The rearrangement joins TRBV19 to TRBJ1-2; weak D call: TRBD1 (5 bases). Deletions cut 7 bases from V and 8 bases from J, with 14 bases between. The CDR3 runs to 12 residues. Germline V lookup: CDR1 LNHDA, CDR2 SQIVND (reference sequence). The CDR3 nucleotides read TGTGCCAGTACGGCCGGGACTTTAGGCTACACCTTC. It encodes CASTAGTLGYTF.

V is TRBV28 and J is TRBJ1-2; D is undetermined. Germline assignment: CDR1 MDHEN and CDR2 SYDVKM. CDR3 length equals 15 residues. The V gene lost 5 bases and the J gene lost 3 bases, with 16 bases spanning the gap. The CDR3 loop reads CASSPDFSPDYGYTF. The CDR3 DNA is TGTGCCAGCAGTCCCGATTTCAGTCCCGACTATGGCTACACCTTC.

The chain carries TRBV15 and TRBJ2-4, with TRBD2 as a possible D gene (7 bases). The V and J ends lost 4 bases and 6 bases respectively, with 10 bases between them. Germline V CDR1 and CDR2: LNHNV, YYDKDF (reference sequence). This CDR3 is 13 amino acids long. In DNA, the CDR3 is TGTGCCACCAGCAAGGGGGGGAGAAACATTCAGTACTTC. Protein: CATSKGGRNIQYF.

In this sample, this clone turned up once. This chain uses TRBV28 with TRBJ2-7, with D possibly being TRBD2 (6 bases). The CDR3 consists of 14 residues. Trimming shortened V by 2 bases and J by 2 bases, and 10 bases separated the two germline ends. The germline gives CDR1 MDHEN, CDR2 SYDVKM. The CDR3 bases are TGTGCCAGCAGTTTAAGCGGGCCGACCTACGAGCAGTACTTC. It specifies CASSLSGPTYEQYF.

The CDR3 spells CASSRGTSPMEQYF. CDR3 nucleotides: TGTGCCAGCTCACGCGGGACCTCACCCATGGAGCAGTACTTC. The V and J genes are TRBV18 and TRBJ2-7; D perhaps matches TRBD2 (6 bases). Per the germline V gene, CDR1 is KGHSH and CDR2 is LQKENI. Trimming removed 4 bases from V and 7 bases from J, with 17 bases in between. The CDR3 is 14 residues long.

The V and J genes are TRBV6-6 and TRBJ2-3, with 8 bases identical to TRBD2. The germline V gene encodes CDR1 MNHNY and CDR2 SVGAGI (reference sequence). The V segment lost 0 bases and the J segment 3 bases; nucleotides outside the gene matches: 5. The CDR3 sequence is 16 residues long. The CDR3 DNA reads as TGTGCCAGCAGTTACTCACCTAGCGGGTTAACAGATACGCAGTATTTT. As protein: CASSYSPSGLTDTQYF.

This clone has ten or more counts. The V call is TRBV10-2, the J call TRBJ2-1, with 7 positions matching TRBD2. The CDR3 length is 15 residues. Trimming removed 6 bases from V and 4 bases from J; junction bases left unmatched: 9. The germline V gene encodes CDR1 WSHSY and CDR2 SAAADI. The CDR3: CASRVSGNRYNEQFF. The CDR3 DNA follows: TGCGCCAGCAGGGTAAGCGGGAATCGGTACAATGAGCAGTTCTTC.

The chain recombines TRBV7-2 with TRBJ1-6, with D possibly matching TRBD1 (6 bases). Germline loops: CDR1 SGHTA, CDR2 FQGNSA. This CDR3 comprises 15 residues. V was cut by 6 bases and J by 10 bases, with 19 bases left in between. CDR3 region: CASSQGQGRGSPLHF. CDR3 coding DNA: TGTGCCAGCAGTCAGGGGCAGGGGAGAGGCTCACCCCTCCACTTT.

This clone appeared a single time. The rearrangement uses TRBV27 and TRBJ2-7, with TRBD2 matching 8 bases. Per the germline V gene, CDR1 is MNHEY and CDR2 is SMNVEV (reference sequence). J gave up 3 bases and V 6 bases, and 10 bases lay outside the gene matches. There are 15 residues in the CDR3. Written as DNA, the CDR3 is TGTGCCAGCAGCCTACAGAGCGGGAGAAGCTACGAGCAGTACTTC. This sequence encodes CASSLQSGRSYEQYF.

The CDR3 reads CAISPEAVHTDTQYF. The DNA of the CDR3 is TGTGCCATCAGTCCGGAAGCGGTCCACACAGATACGCAGTATTTT. The rearrangement joins TRBV10-3 to TRBJ2-3; D is possibly TRBD2 (5 bases). Per germline, CDR1 ENHRY and CDR2 SYGVKD. CDR3 length equals 15 residues. V was pared by 5 bases and J by 2 bases, with 14 bases between.

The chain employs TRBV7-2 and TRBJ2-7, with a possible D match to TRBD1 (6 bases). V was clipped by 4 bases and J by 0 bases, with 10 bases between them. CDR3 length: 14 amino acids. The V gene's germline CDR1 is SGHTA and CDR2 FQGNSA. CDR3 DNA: TGTGCCAGCAGCTCACAGGGCTACTCCTACGAGCAGTACTTC. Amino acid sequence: CASSSQGYSYEQYF.

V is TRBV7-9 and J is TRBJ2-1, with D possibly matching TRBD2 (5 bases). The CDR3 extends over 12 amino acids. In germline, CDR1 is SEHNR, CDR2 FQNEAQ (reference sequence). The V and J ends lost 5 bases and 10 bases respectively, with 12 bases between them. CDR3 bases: TGTGCCAGCAGCCTTCTAGCATGCGAGCAGTTCTTC. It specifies CASSLLACEQFF. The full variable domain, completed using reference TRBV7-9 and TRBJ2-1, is DTGVSQNPRHKITKRGQNVTFRCDPISEHNRLYWYRQTLGQGPEFLTYFQNEAQLEKSRLLSDRFSAERPKGSFSTLEIQRTEQGDSAMYLCASSLLACEQFFGPGTRLTVL.

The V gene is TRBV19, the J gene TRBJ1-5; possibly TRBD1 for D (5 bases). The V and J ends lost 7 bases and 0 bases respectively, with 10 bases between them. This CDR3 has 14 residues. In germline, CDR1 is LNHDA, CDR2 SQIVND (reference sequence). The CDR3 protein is CASMGTYSNQPQHF. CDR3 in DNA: TGTGCCAGTATGGGGACTTATAGCAATCAGCCCCAGCATTTT.

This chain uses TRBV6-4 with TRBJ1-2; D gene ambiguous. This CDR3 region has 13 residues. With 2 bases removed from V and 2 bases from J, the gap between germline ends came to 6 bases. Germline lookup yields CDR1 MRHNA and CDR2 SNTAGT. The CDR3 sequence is CASSDPLNYGYTF. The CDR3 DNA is TGTGCCAGCAGTGACCCCCTCAACTATGGCTACACCTTC.

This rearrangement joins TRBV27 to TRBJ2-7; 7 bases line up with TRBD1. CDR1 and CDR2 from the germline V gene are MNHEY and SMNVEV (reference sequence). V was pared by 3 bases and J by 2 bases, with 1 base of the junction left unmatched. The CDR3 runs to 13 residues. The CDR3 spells CASSLTGPYEQYF. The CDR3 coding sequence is TGTGCCAGCAGTTTGACAGGGCCCTACGAGCAGTACTTC.

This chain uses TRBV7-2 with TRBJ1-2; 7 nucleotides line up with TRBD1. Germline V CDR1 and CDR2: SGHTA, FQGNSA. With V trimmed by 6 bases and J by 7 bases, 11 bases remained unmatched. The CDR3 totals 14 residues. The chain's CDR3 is CASSLITGAIGYTF. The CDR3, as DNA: TGTGCCAGCAGTTTAATCACAGGGGCAATTGGCTACACCTTC.

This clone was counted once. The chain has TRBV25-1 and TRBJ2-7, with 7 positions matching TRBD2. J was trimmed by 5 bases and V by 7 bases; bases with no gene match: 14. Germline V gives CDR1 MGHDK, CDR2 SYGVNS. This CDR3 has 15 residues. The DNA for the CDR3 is TGTGCCAGCACTATCCTCGGGGCTAGCGGCCACGAGCAGTACTTC. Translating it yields CASTILGASGHEQYF.

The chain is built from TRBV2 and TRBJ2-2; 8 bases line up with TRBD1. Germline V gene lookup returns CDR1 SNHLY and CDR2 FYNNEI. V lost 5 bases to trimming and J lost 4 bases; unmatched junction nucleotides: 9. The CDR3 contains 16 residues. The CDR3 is CASSPASGQVTGELFF. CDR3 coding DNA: TGTGCCAGCAGTCCTGCCTCGGGACAGGTCACCGGGGAGCTGTTTTTT.

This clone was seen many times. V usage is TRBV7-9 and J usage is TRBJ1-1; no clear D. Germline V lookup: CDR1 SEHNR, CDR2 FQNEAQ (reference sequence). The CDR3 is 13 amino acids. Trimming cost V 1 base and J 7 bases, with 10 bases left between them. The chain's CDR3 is CASSLEIGGEAFF. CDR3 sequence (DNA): TGTGCCAGCAGCTTAGAGATTGGCGGTGAAGCTTTCTTT.

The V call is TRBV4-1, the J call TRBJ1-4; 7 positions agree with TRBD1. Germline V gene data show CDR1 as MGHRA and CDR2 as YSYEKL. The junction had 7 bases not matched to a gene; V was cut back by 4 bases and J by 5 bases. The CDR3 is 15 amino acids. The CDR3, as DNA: TGCGCCAGCAGCCGGGGAGCCAGGGGGAATGAAAAACTGTTTTTT. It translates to CASSRGARGNEKLFF.